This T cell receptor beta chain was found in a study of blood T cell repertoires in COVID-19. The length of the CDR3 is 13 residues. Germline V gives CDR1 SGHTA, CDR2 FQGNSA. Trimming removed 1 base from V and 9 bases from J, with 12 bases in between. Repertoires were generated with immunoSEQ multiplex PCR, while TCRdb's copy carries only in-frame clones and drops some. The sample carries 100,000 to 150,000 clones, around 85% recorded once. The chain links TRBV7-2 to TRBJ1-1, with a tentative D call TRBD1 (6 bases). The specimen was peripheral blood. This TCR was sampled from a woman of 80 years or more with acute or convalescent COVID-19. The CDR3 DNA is TGTGCCAGCAGCTTAGAAGGTACAGGGAAAGCTTTCTTT. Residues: CASSLEGTGKAFF.